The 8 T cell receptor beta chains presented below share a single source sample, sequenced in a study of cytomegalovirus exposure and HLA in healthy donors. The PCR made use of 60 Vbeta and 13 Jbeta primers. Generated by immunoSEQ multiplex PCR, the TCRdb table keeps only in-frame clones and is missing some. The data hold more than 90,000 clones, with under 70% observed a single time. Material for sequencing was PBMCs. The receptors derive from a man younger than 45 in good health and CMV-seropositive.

Here the CDR3 reads CASSQRKERRNQPQHF. CDR3 in DNA: TGTGCCAGCAGCCAGAGGAAAGAGAGGCGCAATCAGCCCCAGCATTTT. The rearrangement links TRBV14 to TRBJ1-5; D ambiguous. CDR3 size: 16 residues. The V end lost 3 bases, the J end lost 2 bases, and 14 bases lay between the germline ends. Germline-derived CDR1 and CDR2 are SGHDN and FVKESK.

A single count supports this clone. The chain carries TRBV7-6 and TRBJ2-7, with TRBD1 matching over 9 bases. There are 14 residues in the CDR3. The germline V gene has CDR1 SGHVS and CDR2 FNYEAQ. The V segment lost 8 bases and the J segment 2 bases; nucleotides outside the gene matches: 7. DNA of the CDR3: TGTGCCAGCTGGGGGGACAGGGAGGCCTACGAGCAGTACTTC. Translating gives CASWGDREAYEQYF.

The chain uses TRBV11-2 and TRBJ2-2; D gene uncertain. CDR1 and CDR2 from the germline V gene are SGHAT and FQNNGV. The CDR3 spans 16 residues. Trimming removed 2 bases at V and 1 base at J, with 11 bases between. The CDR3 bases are TGTGCCAGCAGCTTAAATCGGGTTGGGAACACCGGGGAGCTGTTTTTT. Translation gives CASSLNRVGNTGELFF. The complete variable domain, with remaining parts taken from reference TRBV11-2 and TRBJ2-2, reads EAGVAQSPRYKIIEKRQSVAFWCNPISGHATLYWYQQILGQGPKLLIQFQNNGVVDDSQLPKDRFSAERLKGVDSTLKIQPAKLEDSAVYLCASSLNRVGNTGELFFGEGSRLTVL.

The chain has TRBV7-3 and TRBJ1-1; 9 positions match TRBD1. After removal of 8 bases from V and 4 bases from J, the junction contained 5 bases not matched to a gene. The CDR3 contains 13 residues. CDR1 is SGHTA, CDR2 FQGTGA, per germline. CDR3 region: CASQAGQGTEAFF. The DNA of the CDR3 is TGTGCCAGCCAAGCGGGACAGGGCACTGAAGCTTTCTTT.

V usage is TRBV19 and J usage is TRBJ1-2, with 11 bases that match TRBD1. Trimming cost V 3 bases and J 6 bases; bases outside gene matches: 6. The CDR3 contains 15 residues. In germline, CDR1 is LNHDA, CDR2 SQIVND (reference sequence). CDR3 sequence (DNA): TGTGCCAGTAGTATTTCAGGACAGGGGGCGGATGGCTACACCTTC. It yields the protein CASSISGQGADGYTF. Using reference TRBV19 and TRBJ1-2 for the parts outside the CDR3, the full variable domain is DGGITQSPKYLFRKEGQNVTLSCEQNLNHDAMYWYRQDPGQGLRLIYYSQIVNDFQKGDIAEGYSVSREKKESFPLTVTSAQKNPTAFYLCASSISGQGADGYTFGSGTRLTVV.

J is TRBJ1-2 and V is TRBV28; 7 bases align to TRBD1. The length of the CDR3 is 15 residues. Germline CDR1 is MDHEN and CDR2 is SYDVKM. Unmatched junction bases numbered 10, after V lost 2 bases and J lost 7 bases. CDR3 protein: CASSLGDRVSSGYTF. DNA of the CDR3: TGTGCCAGCAGTTTAGGAGACAGGGTCTCTTCTGGCTACACCTTC.

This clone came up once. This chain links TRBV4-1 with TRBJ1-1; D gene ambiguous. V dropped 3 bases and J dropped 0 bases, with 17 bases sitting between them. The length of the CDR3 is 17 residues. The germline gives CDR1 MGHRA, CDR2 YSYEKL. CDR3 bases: TGCGCCAGCAGCCATCCTATCATCCGACACCTGAACACTGAAGCTTTCTTT. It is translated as CASSHPIIRHLNTEAFF.

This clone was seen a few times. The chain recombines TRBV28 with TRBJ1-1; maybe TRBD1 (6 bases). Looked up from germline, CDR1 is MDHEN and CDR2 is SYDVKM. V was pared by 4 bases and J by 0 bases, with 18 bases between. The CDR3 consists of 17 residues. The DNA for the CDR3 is TGTGCCAGCAGTTCCCCCTGGGGGGGCGATGTGAACACTGAAGCTTTCTTT. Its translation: CASSSPWGGDVNTEAFF.